The clone carrying this T cell receptor (beta chain) was seen more than once but under ten times. The ends lost 3 bases at V and 2 bases at J; junction bases unmatched: 12. CDR3 length equals 18 residues. Each CDR3 protein is one row after TCRdb ran MiXCR on the RT-PCR reads. The top ten hold 3.6% of the sample, which has more than 600,000 distinct CDR3 sequences, around 14% seen once. V is TRBV12-3 or TRBV12-4 and J is TRBJ2-2; 7 positions match TRBD1. The sample was memory CD4+ T cells from blood. This TCR derives from a female donor in good health, serving as a healthy control. The CDR3 DNA is TGTGCCAGCAGTTTTAAGGGACAGCAAGGGTTTAACACCGGGGAGCTGTTTTTT. This translates into CASSFKGQQGFNTGELFF.